The 27 T cell receptor beta chains in this list originate from one sample, sequenced in a study of blood T cell repertoires in COVID-19. Generated by immunoSEQ multiplex PCR, the TCRdb table keeps only in-frame clones and is missing some. Found here are around 300,000 clones, approximately 86% of them singletons; the top ten hold about 2.3%. Material: peripheral blood. The receptors were gathered from a man aged 18 to 30 with active or convalescent COVID-19.

V usage is TRBV14 and J usage is TRBJ2-1, with 14 nucleotides matching TRBD2. This CDR3 has 24 residues. From germline, CDR1 is SGHDN and CDR2 FVKESK. Germline trimming cut 2 bases from V and 2 bases from J; bases unmatched to any gene: 23. The CDR3 reads CASSQLGPETGKTSGRAPYNEQFF. The DNA of the CDR3 is TGTGCCAGCAGCCAATTGGGGCCAGAGACAGGGAAGACTAGCGGGAGGGCCCCCTACAATGAGCAGTTCTTC.

This clone was observed a few times. J is TRBJ2-5 and V is TRBV6-5, with TRBD2 identical over 12 bases. Germline CDR1 and CDR2: MNHEY and SVGAGI. Germline trimming cut 6 bases from V and 1 base from J; bases unmatched to any gene: 3. The CDR3 has 15 residues. The CDR3 protein is CASRRTSGVQETQYF. CDR3 coding DNA: TGTGCCAGCAGACGGACTAGCGGGGTCCAAGAGACCCAGTACTTC.

The genes are TRBV4-1 and TRBJ2-5; D call uncertain. V gave up 3 bases and J gave up 2 bases, with 10 bases separating them. There are 14 residues in the CDR3. Germline CDR1 MGHRA, CDR2 YSYEKL. The CDR3 nucleotides are TGCGCCAGCAGCCAGACACCTACACAAGAGACCCAGTACTTC. Its translation is CASSQTPTQETQYF.

The CDR3 bases are TGTGCCAGCAGCTTGGGCGGGGCCGGCTACGAGCAGTACTTC. Residues: CASSLGGAGYEQYF. The chain employs TRBV5-5 and TRBJ2-7; tentatively, D is TRBD2 (6 bases). The CDR3 has 14 residues. The V gene's germline CDR1 is SGHKS and CDR2 YYEKEE (reference sequence). V dropped 0 bases and J dropped 3 bases, with 10 bases sitting between them. Based on the CDR3 plus reference TRBV5-5 and TRBJ2-7, the full variable domain is DAGVTQSPTHLIKTRGQQVTLRCSPISGHKSVSWYQQVLGQGPQFIFQYYEKEERGRGNFPDRFSARQFPNYSSELNVNALLLGDSALYLCASSLGGAGYEQYFGPGTRLTVT.

The chain uses TRBV18 and TRBJ1-2, with TRBD1 matching 7 bases. V shed 3 bases, J shed 6 bases, and the junction held 10 bases outside the gene matches. The CDR3 extends over 15 amino acids. From germline, CDR1 is KGHSH and CDR2 LQKENI. The CDR3 region has the DNA TGTGCCAGCTCACCGGACAGGTCAAGCTATGATGGCTACACCTTC. Translating gives CASSPDRSSYDGYTF.

The V call is TRBV24-1, the J call TRBJ2-1; possibly TRBD1 for D (7 bases). This CDR3 spans 18 amino acids. Germline-derived CDR1 and CDR2 are KGHDR and SFDVKD. V was trimmed by 0 bases and J by 0 bases, leaving 14 bases between them. CDR3 DNA: TGTGCCACCAGTGATTTGGCCAGGGGGGAGAGCTCCTACAATGAGCAGTTCTTC. Protein: CATSDLARGESSYNEQFF.

The V gene is TRBV7-2, the J gene TRBJ2-5, with D possibly matching TRBD2 (5 bases). The length of the CDR3 is 13 residues. Trimming took off 1 base at V and 5 bases at J, with 8 bases between the two ends. CDR1 and CDR2 from the germline V gene are SGHTA and FQGNSA. DNA for the CDR3: TGTGCCAGCAGCTTAGATAGGAGGGAGACCCAGTACTTC. It is translated as CASSLDRRETQYF. Drawing the rest from reference TRBV7-2 and TRBJ2-5, the complete variable domain is GAGVSQSPSNKVTEKGKDVELRCDPISGHTALYWYRQSLGQGLEFLIYFQGNSAPDKSGLPSDRFSAERTGGSVSTLTIQRTQQEDSAVYLCASSLDRRETQYFGPGTRLLVL.

V is TRBV9 and J is TRBJ2-3; D is undetermined. Trimming shortened V by 3 bases and J by 2 bases, and 19 bases separated the two germline ends. Germline V gene sequence: CDR1 SGDLS, CDR2 YYNGEE. The CDR3 runs to 17 residues. The CDR3 coding sequence is TGTGCCAGCAGCGCCCGACGCGGCGGTGAGGTCACAGATACGCAGTATTTT. It codes for CASSARRGGEVTDTQYF.

The J gene is TRBJ1-6, the V gene TRBV27; 11 bases map to TRBD1. This CDR3 spans 15 amino acids. V lost 5 bases, J lost 8 bases, and 5 bases stayed unmatched. The germline V gene has CDR1 MNHEY and CDR2 SMNVEV (reference sequence). The CDR3 sequence: CASSPWDRGDSPLHF. The CDR3 DNA reads TGTGCCAGCAGTCCCTGGGACAGGGGGGATTCACCCCTCCACTTT.

CDR3 residues: CASSLDRGQSPLHF. CDR3 nucleotide sequence: TGTGCCAGCAGCTTGGACAGGGGACAATCACCCCTCCACTTT. The V call is TRBV5-6, the J call TRBJ1-6; TRBD1 matches at 7 bases. This CDR3 region has 14 residues. J was trimmed by 10 bases and V by 0 bases; bases with no gene match: 4. The V gene's germline CDR1 is SGHDT and CDR2 YYEEEE.

The gene calls are TRBV7-9 and TRBJ2-7; D gene uncertain. The CDR3 has 11 residues. Germline CDR1 and CDR2: SEHNR and FQNEAQ (reference sequence). Trimming took off 5 bases at V and 7 bases at J, with 9 bases between the two ends. DNA of the CDR3: TGTGCCAGCAGCCCAGCCGGGGAGCAGTACTTC. It encodes CASSPAGEQYF.

This clone was found once. The rearrangement links TRBV7-9 to TRBJ1-4; 8 bases line up with TRBD1. With 0 bases clipped from V and 5 bases from J, the junction kept 2 bases outside the gene matches. Germline assignment: CDR1 SEHNR and CDR2 FQNEAQ (reference sequence). The CDR3 contains 15 residues. DNA of the CDR3: TGTGCCAGCAGCTTAGCCGGGACAGGAAATGAAAAACTGTTTTTT. It is translated as CASSLAGTGNEKLFF.

V is TRBV7-2 and J is TRBJ2-7; 8 bases match TRBD2. The CDR3 spans 15 residues. The junction had 10 bases not matched to a gene; V was cut back by 4 bases and J by 5 bases. From germline, CDR1 is SGHTA and CDR2 FQGNSA. CDR3 protein: CASSSPLPGLDEQYF. CDR3 nucleotides: TGTGCCAGCAGCTCGCCCCTACCGGGACTAGACGAGCAGTACTTC.

This chain connects TRBV6-6 to TRBJ1-5, with D possibly matching TRBD1 (6 bases). The germline CDR1 and CDR2 sequences are MNHNY and SVGAGI (reference sequence). The CDR3 loop spans 14 amino acids. Trimming took 5 bases from V and 0 from J, leaving 8 bases between them. The CDR3 sequence: CASSGQYSNQPQHF. In DNA, the CDR3 is TGTGCCAGCAGTGGACAGTATAGCAATCAGCCCCAGCATTTT.

This chain uses TRBV18 with TRBJ1-4; D gene ambiguous. Per germline, CDR1 KGHSH and CDR2 LQKENI. V was trimmed by 2 bases and J by 5 bases, leaving 6 bases between them. The CDR3 is made up of 13 amino acids. Here the CDR3 reads CASSPGRNEKLFF. DNA of the CDR3: TGTGCCAGCTCACCAGGGAGGAATGAAAAACTGTTTTTT.

The J gene is TRBJ1-2, the V gene TRBV10-2; D is uncertain. V was shortened by 3 bases and J by 4 bases, with 9 bases between the two germline ends. CDR1 WSHSY and CDR2 SAAADI come from the germline V gene. CDR3 size: 13 residues. DNA of the CDR3: TGCGCCAGCAGTGATAGCACACCCTATGGCTACACCTTC. It specifies CASSDSTPYGYTF.

The chain uses TRBV10-3 and TRBJ2-5, with D possibly matching TRBD1 (5 bases). Trimming shortened V by 2 bases and J by 4 bases, and 8 bases separated the two germline ends. Germline V gene data show CDR1 as ENHRY and CDR2 as SYGVKD. The CDR3 extends over 13 amino acids. The CDR3 DNA sequence: TGTGCCATCAGTGAGGGACAAGCAGAGACCCAGTACTTC. Translation gives CAISEGQAETQYF.

The rearrangement joins TRBV6-1 to TRBJ1-6, with D possibly being TRBD1 (5 bases). Germline CDR1 and CDR2: MNHNS and SASEGT. The CDR3 consists of 16 residues. Trimming pared 1 base from V and 8 bases from J, leaving 15 bases between. The CDR3 here is CASSEVETGPYSPLHF. The CDR3 region has the DNA TGTGCCAGCAGTGAAGTAGAAACAGGCCCTTATTCACCCCTCCACTTT.

The CDR3 DNA reads as TGCGCCAGCAGCCAAGATCTCCGCGAGCAGTACTTC. As protein: CASSQDLREQYF. This sequence joins TRBV4-1 and TRBJ2-7; no definite D call. CDR3 size: 12 residues. The ends were cut back, 0 bases at V and 6 bases at J, with 6 bases in the middle. The germline V gene encodes CDR1 MGHRA and CDR2 YSYEKL.

V usage is TRBV9 and J usage is TRBJ2-7, with a tentative D call TRBD2 (5 bases). The CDR3 extends over 14 amino acids. Trimming left V 0 bases short and J 6 bases short, with 13 bases between. Looked up from germline, CDR1 is SGDLS and CDR2 is YYNGEE. The CDR3 here is CASSVEGLPGEQYF. The CDR3 DNA reads as TGTGCCAGCAGCGTAGAAGGACTCCCAGGCGAGCAGTACTTC. The full variable domain, its missing parts supplied by reference TRBV9 and TRBJ2-7, is DSGVTQTPKHLITATGQRVTLRCSPRSGDLSVYWYQQSLDQGLQFLIQYYNGEERAKGNILERFSAQQFPDLHSELNLSSLELGDSALYFCASSVEGLPGEQYFGPGTRLTVT.

This CDR3 is CASSLPGEGTEAFF. The DNA for the CDR3 is TGTGCCAGCAGTTTACCAGGGGAAGGCACTGAAGCTTTCTTT. The J gene is TRBJ1-1, the V gene TRBV28, with TRBD1 as a possible D gene (6 bases). V was clipped by 2 bases and J by 4 bases, with 11 bases between them. The CDR3 is 14 residues long. The germline CDR1 and CDR2 sequences are MDHEN and SYDVKM. Supplemented by reference TRBV28 and TRBJ1-1, the full variable domain reads DVKVTQSSRYLVKRTGEKVFLECVQDMDHENMFWYRQDPGLGLRLIYFSYDVKMKEKGDIPEGYSVSREKKERFSLILESASTNQTSMYLCASSLPGEGTEAFFGQGTRLTVV.

The chain recombines TRBV7-2 with TRBJ1-1; D may be TRBD1 (5 bases). Trimming took off 2 bases at V and 7 bases at J, with 14 bases between the two ends. CDR1 and CDR2 from the germline V gene are SGHTA and FQGNSA. The CDR3 sequence is 14 residues long. This chain's CDR3 is CASSLIDSYLEAFF. CDR3 DNA sequence: TGTGCCAGCAGCTTAATTGACAGCTACCTTGAAGCTTTCTTT.

The genes are TRBV9 and TRBJ1-3, with no clear D. Germline V gene sequence: CDR1 SGDLS, CDR2 YYNGEE. The CDR3 totals 15 residues. The ends were cut back, 0 bases at V and 0 bases at J, with 7 bases in the middle. DNA for the CDR3: TGTGCCAGCAGCGTAGTAGGGAGCTCTGGAAACACCATATATTTT. Its translation: CASSVVGSSGNTIYF. Full variable domain (remainder filled in from reference TRBV9 and TRBJ1-3): DSGVTQTPKHLITATGQRVTLRCSPRSGDLSVYWYQQSLDQGLQFLIQYYNGEERAKGNILERFSAQQFPDLHSELNLSSLELGDSALYFCASSVVGSSGNTIYFGEGSWLTVV.

This chain connects TRBV10-3 to TRBJ1-3; D unresolved. The CDR3 totals 16 residues. Germline V gene sequence: CDR1 ENHRY, CDR2 SYGVKD. Between the trimmed V and J ends, which lost 0 bases and 0 bases, there was a span of 9 bases. The CDR3 bases are TGTGCCATCAGTGAGTCGGCGGCGCTCTCTGGAAACACCATATATTTT. Amino acid sequence: CAISESAALSGNTIYF.

The chain employs TRBV19 and TRBJ2-2; possible D gene TRBD2, 5 bases. There are 13 residues in the CDR3. V shed 4 bases and J shed 7 bases, with 10 bases lying between them. In germline, CDR1 is LNHDA, CDR2 SQIVND (reference sequence). The CDR3 loop reads CASSKTGVGELFF. The CDR3 DNA sequence: TGTGCCAGTAGTAAAACCGGGGTCGGGGAGCTGTTTTTT. Variable domain in full (rest from reference TRBV19 and TRBJ2-2): DGGITQSPKYLFRKEGQNVTLSCEQNLNHDAMYWYRQDPGQGLRLIYYSQIVNDFQKGDIAEGYSVSREKKESFPLTVTSAQKNPTAFYLCASSKTGVGELFFGEGSRLTVL.

The chain has TRBV12-3 or TRBV12-4 and TRBJ2-2, with unresolved D. The CDR3 covers 13 residues. V dropped 6 bases and J dropped 5 bases, with 10 bases sitting between them. CDR3 sequence: CASSATRTGELFF. CDR3 nucleotide sequence: TGTGCCAGCAGCGCTACCAGGACCGGGGAGCTGTTTTTT.

This clone came up a few times. V is TRBV7-2 and J is TRBJ2-1; 11 positions agree with TRBD2. The V and J ends lost 6 bases and 4 bases, in that order; junction bases with no gene match: 5. Germline lookup yields CDR1 SGHTA and CDR2 FQGNSA. The CDR3 is 15 residues long. CDR3 sequence reads: CASRTSGVLYNEQFF. The CDR3 DNA is TGTGCCAGCAGGACTAGCGGGGTTCTGTACAATGAGCAGTTCTTC.